The next 13 T cell receptor beta chains were all read from a single sample in a study of OX40 agonist ivuxolimab in advanced cancers. Profiled with immunoSEQ multiplex PCR; TCRdb holds only in-frame clones, not every one. The top ten clones hold about 25% of a sample with around 36,000 clones, 70% to 85% of them seen once. The source was CD4+ or CD8+ T cells sorted from blood, collected in a trial of the OX40 agonist ivuxolimab. The receptors were sampled from an adult with an advanced solid tumor such as melanoma, head and neck, liver or kidney cancer.

This clone has only a few counts. The chain has TRBV19 and TRBJ2-5; 13 nucleotides match TRBD2. The CDR3 spans 17 residues. Germline V CDR1 and CDR2: LNHDA, SQIVND (reference sequence). V shed 8 bases, J shed 1 base, and the junction held 10 bases outside the gene matches. The CDR3 nucleotides are TGTGCCAGTCGCGGACTAGCGGGAGCTTGGGGCCAAGAGACCCAGTACTTC. Encoded protein: CASRGLAGAWGQETQYF.

CDR3 amino acids: CASSVGRGTEAFF. The CDR3 nucleotides are TGTGCCAGCAGCGTAGGGAGGGGCACTGAAGCTTTCTTT. V and J are TRBV9 and TRBJ1-1; tentative D call: TRBD1 (5 bases). Trimming took off 0 bases at V and 4 bases at J, with 7 bases between the two ends. The germline V gene has CDR1 SGDLS and CDR2 YYNGEE. The CDR3 spans 13 residues. The full variable domain, rest sourced from reference TRBV9 and TRBJ1-1, is DSGVTQTPKHLITATGQRVTLRCSPRSGDLSVYWYQQSLDQGLQFLIQYYNGEERAKGNILERFSAQQFPDLHSELNLSSLELGDSALYFCASSVGRGTEAFFGQGTRLTVV.

The chain has TRBV15 and TRBJ1-3; D is unresolved. The germline V gene encodes CDR1 LNHNV and CDR2 YYDKDF (reference sequence). The CDR3 is made up of 14 amino acids. Trimming took off 3 bases at V and 7 bases at J, with 13 bases between the two ends. The CDR3 reads CATSRGESLNTIYF. The CDR3 DNA is TGTGCCACCAGCAGGGGAGAGAGCCTCAACACCATATATTTT.

The J gene is TRBJ2-1, the V gene TRBV11-3; the D gene is possibly TRBD2 (5 bases). The CDR3 is 13 amino acids. With 3 bases removed from V and 6 bases from J, the gap between germline ends came to 9 bases. Germline values: CDR1 SGHNT, CDR2 YENEEA. The CDR3 DNA reads TGTGCCAGCAGCTTCGGGATAGGCAATGAGCAGTTCTTC. Translating gives CASSFGIGNEQFF.

The V gene is TRBV9, the J gene TRBJ2-5; D gene unclear. The CDR3 spans 13 residues. V was pared by 2 bases and J by 5 bases, with 10 bases between. Germline values: CDR1 SGDLS, CDR2 YYNGEE. Here the CDR3 DNA reads TGTGCCAGCAGCGTGGACCTTATGGAGACCCAGTACTTC. As protein: CASSVDLMETQYF.

The chain uses TRBV19 and TRBJ2-2; 8 positions match TRBD1. V shed 7 bases, J shed 5 bases, and the junction held 12 bases outside the gene matches. CDR3 length: 16 residues. Germline-derived CDR1 and CDR2 are LNHDA and SQIVND (reference sequence). The CDR3 DNA follows: TGTGCCAGTACAGGGGGCCGATTGAGAGGTACCGGGGAGCTGTTTTTT. Its protein product is CASTGGRLRGTGELFF. Based on the CDR3 plus reference TRBV19 and TRBJ2-2, the full variable domain is DGGITQSPKYLFRKEGQNVTLSCEQNLNHDAMYWYRQDPGQGLRLIYYSQIVNDFQKGDIAEGYSVSREKKESFPLTVTSAQKNPTAFYLCASTGGRLRGTGELFFGEGSRLTVL.

This clone was picked up a small number of times. This rearrangement joins TRBV15 to TRBJ2-3, with TRBD1 matching over 10 bases. Germline trimming cut 0 bases from V and 4 bases from J; bases unmatched to any gene: 4. This CDR3 is built from 16 residues. Germline V lookup: CDR1 LNHNV, CDR2 YYDKDF (reference sequence). The CDR3 DNA sequence: TGTGCCACCAGCAGAGATCGGACAGGGGGGCCAGATACGCAGTATTTT. This gives the protein CATSRDRTGGPDTQYF.

This clone occurred a few times. The chain employs TRBV19 and TRBJ2-3; 11 bases align to TRBD2. Germline CDR1 and CDR2: LNHDA and SQIVND (reference sequence). The CDR3 has 17 amino acids. J lost 3 bases, V lost 1 base, and 6 bases had no gene match. As DNA, the CDR3 is TGTGCCAGTAGTATAGCGTTAGCGGGAGGGCCGACAGATACGCAGTATTTT. Translation gives CASSIALAGGPTDTQYF.

This chain connects TRBV6-6 to TRBJ1-1; tentative D call: TRBD1 (5 bases). The ends were cut back, 6 bases at V and 7 bases at J, with 6 bases in the middle. CDR3 length equals 10 residues. Germline V gene lookup returns CDR1 MNHNY and CDR2 SVGAGI (reference sequence). The CDR3 bases are TGTGCCAGCAGGCAGGGTGAAGCTTTCTTT. Its protein product is CASRQGEAFF.

The CDR3 bases are TGTGCCAGCAGCATTACTAGCGGGGGGGCCTACGAGCAGTACTTC. This codes for CASSITSGGAYEQYF. V usage is TRBV7-9 and J usage is TRBJ2-7; 13 bases map to TRBD2. The CDR3 extends over 15 amino acids. Trimming at V came to 5 bases and at J to 2 bases, leaving 3 bases not matched to a gene. In germline, CDR1 is SEHNR, CDR2 FQNEAQ (reference sequence).

The count of this clone is one. The gene calls are TRBV4-3 and TRBJ2-3, with TRBD2 matching over 12 bases. The germline V gene encodes CDR1 LGHNA and CDR2 YSLEER. This CDR3 comprises 16 residues. Losses at the gene ends were 0 bases for V and 4 bases for J; bases not matched to a gene: 2. The CDR3 nucleotides read TGCGCCAGCAGCCAAGATCTAGCGGGGGGGCCAGATACGCAGTATTTT. This encodes CASSQDLAGGPDTQYF.

This sequence joins TRBV29-1 and TRBJ1-2; D is undetermined. Germline V gene sequence: CDR1 SQVTM, CDR2 ANQGSEA. The CDR3 totals 11 residues. Trimming took off 0 bases at V and 6 bases at J, with 5 bases between the two ends. The CDR3 DNA reads as TGCAGCGTTGAAGATGGAGATGGCTACACCTTC. Protein sequence: CSVEDGDGYTF.

The V call is TRBV27, the J call TRBJ2-1; perhaps TRBD2 as D (6 bases). Trimming left V 5 bases short and J 9 bases short, with 17 bases between. This CDR3 has 14 residues. CDR1 is MNHEY and CDR2 is SMNVEV in the germline V gene (reference sequence). The CDR3 loop reads CASSALASQGEQFF. The CDR3 DNA sequence: TGTGCCAGCAGTGCACTAGCCTCTCAAGGTGAGCAGTTCTTC.